The clone carrying this TCR beta chain was found a few times. TCRdb's table, derived via immunoSEQ multiplex PCR, lists solely in-frame clones and lacks some. The table records 200,000 to 250,000 clones, roughly 84% of them present only once. This CDR3 has 13 amino acids. V was cut by 4 bases and J by 3 bases, with 9 bases left in between. Germline V gene sequence: CDR1 SNHLY, CDR2 FYNNEI. The sample comes from a study of blood T cell repertoires in COVID-19. The TCR comes from a woman aged 60-70 years with acute or convalescent COVID-19. The sequenced material came from peripheral blood. This chain links TRBV2 with TRBJ1-2; D is perhaps TRBD1 (5 bases). The CDR3: CASSGGVYYGYTF. The CDR3 nucleotides are TGTGCCAGCAGTGGGGGGGTCTACTATGGCTACACCTTC. Full variable domain (remainder filled in from reference TRBV2 and TRBJ1-2): EPEVTQTPSHQVTQMGQEVILRCVPISNHLYFYWYRQILGQKVEFLVSFYNNEISEKSEIFDDQFSVERPDGSNFTLKIRSTKLEDSAMYFCASSGGVYYGYTFGSGTRLTVV.